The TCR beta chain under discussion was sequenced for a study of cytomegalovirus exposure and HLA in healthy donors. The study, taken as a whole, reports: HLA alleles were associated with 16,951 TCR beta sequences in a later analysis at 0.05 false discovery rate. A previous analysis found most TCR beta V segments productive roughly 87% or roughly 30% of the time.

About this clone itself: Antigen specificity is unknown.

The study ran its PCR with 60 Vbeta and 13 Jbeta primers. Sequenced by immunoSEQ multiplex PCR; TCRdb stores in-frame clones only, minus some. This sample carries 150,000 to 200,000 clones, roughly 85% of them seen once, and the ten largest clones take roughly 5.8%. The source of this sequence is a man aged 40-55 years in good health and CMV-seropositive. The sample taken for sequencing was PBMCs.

CDR3 amino acids: CASSRTSGNNEQYF. CDR3 nucleotides: TGTGCCAGCAGCCGGACTAGCGGGAACAACGAGCAGTACTTC. The chain recombines TRBV7-3 with TRBJ2-7; 12 bases are a match to TRBD2. Per germline, CDR1 SGHTA and CDR2 FQGTGA. CDR3 length equals 14 residues. After removal of 5 bases from V and 5 bases from J, the junction contained 4 bases not matched to a gene.